One and the same sample provided the 12 T cell receptor beta chains below, sequenced in a study of T cell responses to AZD1222 COVID-19 vaccine. TCRdb's copy holds only in-frame clones and misses some; the assay was immunoSEQ multiplex PCR. The table lists 73,000 or so clones, 88% of them singletons. This specimen was peripheral blood, taken on day 0 of AZD1222 vaccination. The receptors come from an adult in good health.

This chain links TRBV7-2 with TRBJ2-1; no clear D gene. Germline V gene lookup returns CDR1 SGHTA and CDR2 FQGNSA. This CDR3 has 11 amino acids. The ends were cut back, 5 bases at V and 6 bases at J, with 5 bases in the middle. The CDR3 loop reads CASSPINEQFF. The CDR3 DNA follows: TGTGCCAGCAGCCCCATCAATGAGCAGTTCTTC.

The chain carries TRBV12-3 or TRBV12-4 and TRBJ2-4; 7 bases map to TRBD2. Trimming took 8 bases from V and 8 from J; bases not matched to a gene: 6. The CDR3 has 12 residues. The CDR3 region has the DNA TGTGCCAGCGGGAGGGCCGCGGACATTCAGTACTTC. Its protein product is CASGRAADIQYF.

V usage is TRBV6-6 and J usage is TRBJ1-2; 7 positions match TRBD1. This CDR3 has 13 residues. CDR1 MNHNY and CDR2 SVGAGI come from the germline V gene (reference sequence). Trimming removed 6 bases from V and 5 bases from J; junction bases left unmatched: 6. The CDR3 spells CASSPGQLYGYTF. CDR3 DNA sequence: TGTGCCAGCAGCCCGGGACAGCTGTATGGCTACACCTTC.

This clone occurred a few times. This chain uses TRBV28 with TRBJ1-2; TRBD1 aligns across 8 bases. The germline V gene has CDR1 MDHEN and CDR2 SYDVKM. The length of the CDR3 is 14 residues. Trimming cost V 3 bases and J 4 bases; bases outside gene matches: 4. The CDR3 protein is CASSFSDRVYGYTF. The CDR3 DNA reads as TGTGCCAGCAGTTTTTCGGACAGGGTCTATGGCTACACCTTC.

V and J are TRBV7-2 and TRBJ2-7, with TRBD1 matching 9 bases. Trimming at V came to 0 bases and at J to 4 bases, leaving 4 bases not matched to a gene. The CDR3 extends over 15 amino acids. Germline assignment: CDR1 SGHTA and CDR2 FQGNSA. CDR3 coding DNA: TGTGCCAGCAGCTTAGCCGGGACAGGGCGATACGAGCAGTACTTC. Residues: CASSLAGTGRYEQYF.

The CDR3 here is CASYSGQASTDTQYF. CDR3 DNA sequence: TGTGCCAGTTATTCAGGACAGGCGAGCACAGATACGCAGTATTTT. This sequence joins TRBV2 and TRBJ2-3; the match to TRBD1 covers 7 bases. Germline values: CDR1 SNHLY, CDR2 FYNNEI. The CDR3 is 15 amino acids. The junction had 9 bases not matched to a gene; V was cut back by 9 bases and J by 0 bases.

J is TRBJ2-3 and V is TRBV19; D perhaps matches TRBD1 (6 bases). V dropped 4 bases and J dropped 9 bases, with 14 bases sitting between them. The CDR3 runs to 13 residues. Germline lookup yields CDR1 LNHDA and CDR2 SQIVND (reference sequence). The CDR3 DNA follows: TGTGCCAGTAGTACTAGGACAGAGGGGACGCAGTATTTT. Translated: CASSTRTEGTQYF.

The V gene is TRBV7-9, the J gene TRBJ2-1; D might be TRBD2 (6 bases). From germline, CDR1 is SEHNR and CDR2 FQNEAQ (reference sequence). The CDR3 spans 17 residues. V dropped 4 bases and J dropped 5 bases, with 21 bases sitting between them. CDR3 DNA sequence: TGTGCCAGCAGCTCGACCCTCTCGGGGGTGCTTGACAATGAGCAGTTCTTC. It is translated as CASSSTLSGVLDNEQFF.

This chain links TRBV10-3 with TRBJ2-2; TRBD1 agrees at 8 bases. CDR1 is ENHRY and CDR2 is SYGVKD in the germline V gene. CDR3 length: 16 amino acids. J gave up 6 bases and V 8 bases, and 14 bases lay outside the gene matches. Written as DNA, the CDR3 is TGTGCCATCGGAACCTTGGACAGGGAAGTTGCCGGGGAGCTGTTTTTT. Encoded protein: CAIGTLDREVAGELFF.

This clone was seen only a few times. The chain combines TRBV5-1 with TRBJ2-5, with a weak D call TRBD2 (6 bases). V dropped 0 bases and J dropped 6 bases, with 15 bases sitting between them. This CDR3 contains 15 residues. Germline CDR1 and CDR2: SGHRS and YFSETQ. In nucleotides, the CDR3 is TGCGCCAGCAGCTTGGAATGGGCAGGGAGGCAGACCCAGTACTTC. It specifies CASSLEWAGRQTQYF.

CDR3 sequence reads: CASSSQGVPGNTIYF. CDR3 nucleotide sequence: TGCGCCAGCAGCTCCCAGGGGGTCCCTGGAAACACCATATATTTT. This chain links TRBV5-1 with TRBJ1-3; 7 bases map to TRBD1. Germline V gives CDR1 SGHRS, CDR2 YFSETQ. The ends lost 3 bases at V and 2 bases at J; junction bases unmatched: 5. This CDR3 has 15 residues.

The chain joins TRBV7-9 to TRBJ1-2, with 8 bases aligning to TRBD1. CDR1 SEHNR and CDR2 FQNEAQ come from the germline V gene (reference sequence). The ends lost 5 bases at V and 8 bases at J; junction bases unmatched: 7. The CDR3 loop spans 13 amino acids. This chain's CDR3 is CASSGRTGPGYTF. The DNA of the CDR3 is TGTGCCAGCAGCGGCCGGACAGGGCCCGGCTACACCTTC.